The 27 T cell receptor beta chains reported below all come from one sample, sequenced in a study of OX40 agonist ivuxolimab in advanced cancers. Here immunoSEQ multiplex PCR was the method, and the copy in TCRdb shows in-frame clones only, minus some. This table holds tens of thousands of clones, 80% to 95% found once. Specimen: CD4+ or CD8+ T cells sorted from blood, collected in a trial of the OX40 agonist ivuxolimab. The receptors here all came from an adult with an advanced solid tumor such as melanoma, head and neck, liver or kidney cancer.

The chain has TRBV28 and TRBJ2-6, with 9 bases that match TRBD2. V dropped 8 bases and J dropped 2; count of bases not matched to a gene: 13. In germline, CDR1 is MDHEN, CDR2 SYDVKM. The CDR3 has 18 amino acids. In DNA, the CDR3 is TGTGCCAGCTTAGGGAGCGGGGGGACGACCACTGGGGCCAACGTCCTGACTTTC. Translated: CASLGSGGTTTGANVLTF.

Note on this clone: The same CDR3 arises from other DNA sequences in this sample as well. CDR3 coding DNA: TGTGCCAGCAGCTTCACGGGAGATCAGCCCCAGCATTTT. It codes for CASSFTGDQPQHF. J is TRBJ1-5 and V is TRBV7-2; D ambiguous. V lost 3 bases, J lost 5 bases, and 8 bases lay in between. Germline V gene lookup returns CDR1 SGHTA and CDR2 FQGNSA. The CDR3 is 13 amino acids.

The V call is TRBV4-1, the J call TRBJ1-5; D uncertain. This CDR3 comprises 11 residues. The germline V gene encodes CDR1 MGHRA and CDR2 YSYEKL. V lost 4 bases and J lost 5, with 3 bases in between. The DNA for the CDR3 is TGCGCCAGCAGCCGGGATCAGCCCCAGCATTTT. This gives the protein CASSRDQPQHF.

The rearrangement links TRBV7-2 to TRBJ2-5; 8 positions match TRBD1. Losses at the gene ends were 2 bases for V and 4 bases for J; bases not matched to a gene: 6. Germline V CDR1 and CDR2: SGHTA, FQGNSA. The CDR3 spans 15 residues. CDR3 DNA sequence: TGTGCCAGCAGCTTAAGGCAGGGGGCCGTAGAGACCCAGTACTTC. As protein: CASSLRQGAVETQYF.

V usage is TRBV29-1 and J usage is TRBJ2-2, with a tentative D call TRBD1 (7 bases). Germline V CDR1 and CDR2: SQVTM, ANQGSEA. CDR3 length equals 13 residues. V was cut by 1 base and J by 8 bases, with 11 bases left in between. This CDR3 reads CSVEGQGGGELFF. DNA of the CDR3: TGCAGCGTTGAAGGACAGGGAGGAGGGGAGCTGTTTTTT.

V usage is TRBV30 and J usage is TRBJ1-1; no firm D call. The V and J ends lost 1 base and 8 bases respectively, with 11 bases between them. Per germline, CDR1 GTSNPN and CDR2 SVGIG (reference sequence). The CDR3 totals 12 residues. CDR3 nucleotide sequence: TGTGCCTGGAGTGCATCGGACGGGGAAGCTTTCTTT. Protein: CAWSASDGEAFF.

This chain connects TRBV28 to TRBJ1-5, with D unclear. Looked up from germline, CDR1 is MDHEN and CDR2 is SYDVKM. Trimming took off 6 bases at V and 5 bases at J, with 14 bases between the two ends. This CDR3 has 14 residues. CDR3 amino acids: CASSPSHRDQPQHF. The CDR3 bases are TGTGCCAGCAGCCCCTCCCACAGAGATCAGCCCCAGCATTTT.

The V gene is TRBV18, the J gene TRBJ2-3; 14 bases align to TRBD2. The CDR3 has 15 residues. The germline V gene has CDR1 KGHSH and CDR2 LQKENI. Trimming took 6 bases from V and 5 from J; bases not matched to a gene: 4. CDR3 coding DNA: TGTGCCAGCTCGCCCGGGACTAGCGGGGGAGATACGCAGTATTTT. Residues: CASSPGTSGGDTQYF.

The chain combines TRBV2 with TRBJ1-2; D perhaps matches TRBD1 (6 bases). The CDR3 totals 14 residues. V shed 2 bases and J shed 4 bases, with 11 bases lying between them. Germline V gives CDR1 SNHLY, CDR2 FYNNEI. The CDR3 sequence is CASSELQGIYGYTF. The CDR3 bases are TGTGCCAGCAGTGAACTACAGGGAATCTATGGCTACACCTTC.

This chain connects TRBV10-3 to TRBJ2-5, with a weak D call TRBD1 (6 bases). The CDR3 totals 13 residues. V lost 6 bases and J lost 5, with 13 bases in between. The germline V gene has CDR1 ENHRY and CDR2 SYGVKD. This CDR3 reads CAISPWGLETQYF. CDR3 in DNA: TGTGCCATCAGCCCCTGGGGGCTGGAGACCCAGTACTTC.

Only one count was recorded for this clone. The chain links TRBV12-5 to TRBJ1-2; D unresolved. Germline V CDR1 and CDR2: LGHNT, FRNRAP. Trimming removed 3 bases at V and 4 bases at J, with 12 bases between. This CDR3 region has 14 residues. CDR3 in amino acids: CASGLIGLSYGYTF. In DNA form, the CDR3 reads TGTGCTAGTGGTTTAATCGGGCTGAGCTATGGCTACACCTTC.

Notes on this clone: At the DNA level, this CDR3 is encoded by other sequences in the same sample as well. The J gene is TRBJ1-1, the V gene TRBV27, with D unclear. Between the trimmed V and J ends, which lost 4 bases and 1 base, there was a span of 4 bases. This CDR3 has 12 amino acids. Looked up from germline, CDR1 is MNHEY and CDR2 is SMNVEV (reference sequence). CDR3 nucleotide sequence: TGTGCCAGCAGTTCGGGGAACACTGAAGCTTTCTTT. As protein: CASSSGNTEAFF.

This chain joins TRBV19 and TRBJ2-2; D perhaps matches TRBD1 (6 bases). CDR1 LNHDA and CDR2 SQIVND come from the germline V gene (reference sequence). The CDR3 runs 13 residues. Trimming took 7 bases from V and 3 from J, leaving 9 bases between them. The CDR3 is CASTGQHTGELFF. In DNA form, the CDR3 reads TGTGCCAGTACCGGACAGCACACCGGGGAGCTGTTTTTT.

The chain is built from TRBV5-1 and TRBJ1-1; D perhaps matches TRBD1 (5 bases). Trimming pared 4 bases from V and 1 base from J, leaving 11 bases between. Germline V lookup: CDR1 SGHRS, CDR2 YFSETQ. CDR3 length: 14 residues. CDR3 sequence: CASSRGTANTEAFF. CDR3 sequence (DNA): TGCGCCAGCAGCCGGGGGACTGCGAACACTGAAGCTTTCTTT.

This clone is a singleton in its sample. The rearrangement uses TRBV19 and TRBJ1-5, with 8 bases fitting TRBD1. The junction had 10 bases not matched to a gene; V was cut back by 2 bases and J by 7 bases. The germline V gene has CDR1 LNHDA and CDR2 SQIVND (reference sequence). The CDR3 has 16 amino acids. CDR3 residues: CASSILVDRARQPQHF. For the CDR3, the DNA is TGTGCCAGTAGTATATTGGTGGACAGGGCGCGCCAGCCCCAGCATTTT.

The chain carries TRBV27 and TRBJ2-7; D is possibly TRBD2 (5 bases). Deletions cut 0 bases from V and 3 bases from J, with 15 bases between. CDR1 is MNHEY and CDR2 is SMNVEV in the germline V gene (reference sequence). The CDR3 totals 16 residues. CDR3 coding DNA: TGTGCCAGCAGTTTATCTGAGCGGCCCCGGGGCTACGAGCAGTACTTC. Encoded protein: CASSLSERPRGYEQYF.

CDR3 DNA sequence: TGTGCCAGTGACCGGTTGGGACTAGCGGGAGTCGGCGAGCAGTACTTC. Its translation is CASDRLGLAGVGEQYF. V usage is TRBV28 and J usage is TRBJ2-7; TRBD2 matches 14 bases. V lost 9 bases and J lost 6; bases outside the gene matches: 13. The CDR3 has 16 residues. CDR1 and CDR2 from the germline V gene are MDHEN and SYDVKM.

The CDR3 DNA sequence: TGTGCCAGCAGCCAAAGCTCACTCCTGAACACTGAAGCTTTCTTT. Amino acid sequence: CASSQSSLLNTEAFF. This chain uses TRBV7-2 with TRBJ1-1; no clear D gene. Between the trimmed V and J ends, which lost 5 bases and 0 bases, there was a span of 13 bases. From germline, CDR1 is SGHTA and CDR2 FQGNSA. CDR3 length: 15 residues.

On this clone: One junction end does not reproduce the germline sequence, and a read error may be involved. This CDR3 is also generated by other DNA sequences in the sample. The chain has TRBV7-2 and TRBJ2-4; possible D gene TRBD2, 5 bases. The germline gives CDR1 SGHTA, CDR2 FQGNSA. This CDR3 has 15 amino acids. CDR3 sequence: CASAPLEGLGNIQYF. CDR3 DNA sequence: TGTGCCAGCGCCCCCCTCGAGGGTTTGGGAAACATTCAATACTTC.

The rearrangement joins TRBV5-6 to TRBJ2-2; D call uncertain. Germline V gene data show CDR1 as SGHDT and CDR2 as YYEEEE. The CDR3 is made up of 11 amino acids. V shed 2 bases and J shed 9 bases, with 5 bases lying between them. The CDR3 DNA follows: TGTGCCAGCAGCTTAAACAGGGAGCTGTTTTTT. It encodes CASSLNRELFF.

This clone has just one count. The chain links TRBV6-1 to TRBJ1-3; D ambiguous. The CDR3 consists of 14 residues. V lost 3 bases, J lost 1 base, and 7 bases lay in between. Germline-derived CDR1 and CDR2 are MNHNS and SASEGT. CDR3 in DNA: TGTGCCAGCAGTGAGGAGAGATCTGGAAACACCATATATTTT. Protein product: CASSEERSGNTIYF.

About this clone: Other DNA sequences of this sample code for an identical CDR3. V and J are TRBV5-1 and TRBJ2-7; D unclear. The CDR3 sequence is 15 residues long. Between the trimmed V and J ends, which lost 0 bases and 2 bases, there was a span of 12 bases. Germline-derived CDR1 and CDR2 are SGHRS and YFSETQ. In DNA form, the CDR3 reads TGCGCCAGCAGCTTGGATAGCATGGGCCCCTACGAGCAGTACTTC. Translating gives CASSLDSMGPYEQYF.

V is TRBV27 and J is TRBJ2-7; weak D call: TRBD1 (7 bases). CDR1 and CDR2 (germline): MNHEY, SMNVEV (reference sequence). Trimming pared 5 bases from V and 3 bases from J, leaving 14 bases between. This CDR3 is 14 amino acids long. This CDR3 is CASSRGTVLYEQYF. The CDR3 nucleotides are TGTGCCAGCAGTCGGGGGACAGTTCTCTACGAGCAGTACTTC.

The V call is TRBV28, the J call TRBJ1-5, with a possible D match to TRBD1 (5 bases). The CDR3 runs 16 residues. V shed 6 bases and J shed 8 bases, with 23 bases lying between them. Germline V CDR1 and CDR2: MDHEN, SYDVKM. CDR3 protein: CASSPVGAISRKPQHF. CDR3 DNA sequence: TGTGCCAGCAGCCCCGTCGGGGCAATCAGTAGAAAGCCCCAGCATTTT.

CDR3 residues: CASSFGSRGEQYF. The CDR3 DNA reads TGTGCCAGCAGTTTTGGCAGCCGCGGCGAGCAGTACTTC. The chain has TRBV27 and TRBJ2-7; D unclear. The CDR3 is 13 amino acids. Germline CDR1 reads MNHEY; CDR2 reads SMNVEV (reference sequence). The V gene lost 3 bases and the J gene lost 6 bases, with 12 bases spanning the gap.

The CDR3 sequence is CSVGSLAGEETQYF. CDR3 DNA sequence: TGCAGCGTTGGATCACTAGCGGGAGAAGAGACCCAGTACTTC. This chain uses TRBV29-1 with TRBJ2-5, with 11 bases identical to TRBD2. CDR3 length equals 14 residues. Per the germline V gene, CDR1 is SQVTM and CDR2 is ANQGSEA. After removal of 4 bases from V and 3 bases from J, the junction contained 4 bases not matched to a gene.

This rearrangement joins TRBV7-2 to TRBJ2-7, with D tentatively TRBD1 or TRBD2 (6 bases each). The V end lost 7 bases, the J end lost 2 bases, and 15 bases lay between the germline ends. Germline values: CDR1 SGHTA, CDR2 FQGNSA. This CDR3 region has 14 residues. Here the CDR3 reads CASTLTRGAYEQYF. The DNA of the CDR3 is TGTGCCAGCACCCTAACGAGGGGGGCCTACGAGCAGTACTTC.